This T cell receptor (beta chain) was obtained from a study of blood T cell repertoires in COVID-19. The CDR3 extends over 12 amino acids. Trimming removed 7 bases from V and 4 bases from J; junction bases left unmatched: 2. Germline CDR1 and CDR2: SQVTM and ANQGSEA. The protocol was immunoSEQ multiplex PCR, while the TCRdb copy is restricted to in-frame clones and leaves out a portion. In the table there are about 220,000 clones, 83% of which are singletons. The source of this sequence is a woman aged 40 to 49 who had been exposed to COVID-19. The specimen sequenced was PBMCs or T cells enriched from blood (not recorded which). The J gene is TRBJ2-3, the V gene TRBV29-1; TRBD1 matches at 10 bases. The CDR3 protein is CSGDRGPDTQYF. DNA for the CDR3: TGCAGCGGGGACAGGGGTCCAGATACGCAGTATTTT.